The 30 T cell receptor beta chains presented below share a single source sample, sequenced in a study of cytomegalovirus exposure and HLA in healthy donors (dated 2017 in TCRdb). The library was produced with the immunoSEQ multiplex PCR assay. For the multiplex PCR, a mixture combining 60 forward primers for TCR Vbeta segments and 13 reverse primers for TCR Jbeta segments was used. Not all clones reach the TCRdb copy of this immuneACCESS table, which keeps in-frame sequences only. Checked studies attribute under half of the gap to unresolved V genes and leave the rest unexplained. The sample table lists 100,000 to 150,000 clones, around 73% of them with a count of one. The top ten clones comprise approximately 2.6% of the sample. The sequencing sample was made of PBMCs. The receptor set was obtained from a human donor in good health.

The chain has TRBV19 and TRBJ1-2; TRBD1 might be the D (5 bases). Trimming left V 5 bases short and J 2 bases short, with 27 bases between. The germline gives CDR1 LNHDA, CDR2 SQIVND (reference sequence). The CDR3 sequence is 19 residues long. CDR3 DNA sequence: TGTGCCAGTAGTCGCGGTAGGGGTTTGCTCAAAGATTCCAACTATGGCTACACCTTC. Its protein is CASSRGRGLLKDSNYGYTF.

V is TRBV5-1 and J is TRBJ2-4; D possibly corresponds to TRBD1 (5 bases). Germline CDR1 and CDR2: SGHRS and YFSETQ. Trimming removed 3 bases at V and 0 bases at J, with 10 bases between. The CDR3 is 15 residues long. CDR3 loop: CASSSPGLAKNIQYF. CDR3 DNA sequence: TGCGCCAGCAGCTCCCCAGGGTTAGCCAAAAACATTCAGTACTTC. Drawing the rest from reference TRBV5-1 and TRBJ2-4, the complete variable domain is KAGVTQTPRYLIKTRGQQVTLSCSPISGHRSVSWYQQTPGQGLQFLFEYFSETQRNKGNFPGRFSGRQFSNSRSEMNVSTLELGDSALYLCASSSPGLAKNIQYFGAGTRLSVL.

V is TRBV4-1 and J is TRBJ2-6; TRBD2 might be the D (6 bases). In germline, CDR1 is MGHRA, CDR2 YSYEKL. This CDR3 region has 19 residues. The ends were cut back, 0 bases at V and 0 bases at J, with 15 bases in the middle. DNA of the CDR3: TGCGCCAGCAGCCAAGATTTTACGGGGGACTTCTCTGGGGCCAACGTCCTGACTTTC. Translated: CASSQDFTGDFSGANVLTF.

V is TRBV11-2 and J is TRBJ1-3; D perhaps matches TRBD1 (5 bases). In germline, CDR1 is SGHAT, CDR2 FQNNGV. The CDR3 consists of 15 residues. V was trimmed by 5 bases and J by 1 base, leaving 12 bases between them. CDR3 residues: CASSRLGGSGNTIYF. The CDR3, as DNA: TGTGCCAGCAGCCGCCTGGGGGGGTCTGGAAACACCATATATTTT.

The V gene is TRBV7-9, the J gene TRBJ1-5, with TRBD1 identical over 9 bases. V trimming: 6 bases; J trimming: 2 bases; junction bases outside the gene matches: 8. The CDR3 sequence is 16 residues long. CDR1 and CDR2 (germline): SEHNR, FQNEAQ (reference sequence). The DNA of the CDR3 is TGTGCCAGCAGTTCCGGGACAGGGTCCGGCAATCAGCCCCAGCATTTT. Protein: CASSSGTGSGNQPQHF.

The rearrangement uses TRBV6-5 and TRBJ1-2; TRBD1 matches 9 bases. Germline CDR1 and CDR2: MNHEY and SVGAGI. After removal of 6 bases from V and 7 bases from J, the junction contained 6 bases not matched to a gene. The CDR3 length is 13 residues. In DNA form, the CDR3 reads TGTGCCAGCAGCCGGGGACAGGGTTTTGGCTACACCTTC. It translates to CASSRGQGFGYTF.

The chain carries TRBV7-2 and TRBJ2-7; 8 bases are a match to TRBD2. The CDR3 is 14 residues long. Germline V CDR1 and CDR2: SGHTA, FQGNSA. V shed 6 bases and J 0 bases; nucleotides not matched to a gene: 4. CDR3 nucleotides: TGTGCCAGCAGGGCCGGGACTAGCTCCTACGAGCAGTACTTC. As protein: CASRAGTSSYEQYF.

The rearrangement links TRBV7-9 to TRBJ2-1; 12 bases match TRBD2. This CDR3 spans 17 amino acids. Germline CDR1 is SEHNR and CDR2 is FQNEAQ (reference sequence). Losses at the gene ends were 5 bases for V and 0 bases for J; bases not matched to a gene: 5. The CDR3 sequence: CASSKQTSGSSYNEQFF. CDR3 sequence (DNA): TGTGCCAGCAGCAAACAGACTAGCGGGAGCTCCTACAATGAGCAGTTCTTC.

The CDR3 protein is CASSLEASPSFQFF. CDR3 DNA sequence: TGTGCCAGCAGCTTAGAAGCTAGCCCCTCTTTTCAGTTCTTC. The chain uses TRBV7-2 and TRBJ2-1; possible D gene TRBD2, 5 bases. CDR1 is SGHTA and CDR2 is FQGNSA in the germline V gene. Trimming took 1 base from V and 13 from J, leaving 17 bases between them. The CDR3 covers 14 residues. Variable domain in full (rest from reference TRBV7-2 and TRBJ2-1): GAGVSQSPSNKVTEKGKDVELRCDPISGHTALYWYRQSLGQGLEFLIYFQGNSAPDKSGLPSDRFSAERTGGSVSTLTIQRTQQEDSAVYLCASSLEASPSFQFFGPGTRLTVL.

This clone was recorded a few times. V usage is TRBV6-5 and J usage is TRBJ2-7; D possibly corresponds to TRBD1 (5 bases). Deletions cut 10 bases from V and 2 bases from J, with 15 bases between. This CDR3 is built from 13 residues. Per the germline V gene, CDR1 is MNHEY and CDR2 is SVGAGI. The CDR3 region has the DNA TGTGCCACCTCTTGGTCGGACACCTACGAGCAGTACTTC. Its translation is CATSWSDTYEQYF.

This clone appeared a few times. The chain links TRBV5-4 to TRBJ2-7; D might be TRBD2 (5 bases). Per germline, CDR1 SGHNT and CDR2 YYREEE (reference sequence). V was pared by 2 bases and J by 7 bases, with 13 bases between. The CDR3 contains 13 residues. CDR3 nucleotide sequence: TGTGCCAGCAGCTTTGGCTCATCGGGGGAGCAGTACTTC. This encodes CASSFGSSGEQYF. Supplemented by reference TRBV5-4 and TRBJ2-7, the full variable domain reads ETGVTQSPTHLIKTRGQQVTLRCSSQSGHNTVSWYQQALGQGPQFIFQYYREEENGRGNFPPRFSGLQFPNYSSELNVNALELDDSALYLCASSFGSSGEQYFGPGTRLTVT.

The count of this clone is one. The V and J genes are TRBV5-1 and TRBJ2-1; 8 bases are a match to TRBD1. V shed 4 bases and J 5 bases; nucleotides not matched to a gene: 17. From germline, CDR1 is SGHRS and CDR2 YFSETQ. The CDR3 spans 18 residues. The CDR3 loop is CASSHGSNIGQGNNEQFF. The CDR3 DNA is TGCGCCAGCAGCCACGGGTCAAATATAGGACAGGGCAACAATGAGCAGTTCTTC.

The rearrangement uses TRBV5-1 and TRBJ1-6; TRBD1 matches at 7 bases. Germline trimming cut 7 bases from V and 6 bases from J; bases unmatched to any gene: 4. The germline CDR1 and CDR2 sequences are SGHRS and YFSETQ. This CDR3 is 13 amino acids long. The CDR3 bases are TGCGCCAGCTCTGACAGGGTTAATTCACCCCTCCACTTT. It specifies CASSDRVNSPLHF.

The chain recombines TRBV18 with TRBJ1-2; 7 bases are a match to TRBD1. There are 15 residues in the CDR3. CDR1 and CDR2 (germline): KGHSH, LQKENI. Trimming at V came to 2 bases and at J to 4 bases, leaving 7 bases not matched to a gene. The CDR3 nucleotides are TGTGCCAGCTCACCAAAGGGGGCGTTGACCTATGGCTACACCTTC. Translated: CASSPKGALTYGYTF.

This clone was counted once. This chain links TRBV5-5 with TRBJ1-2, with D tentatively TRBD1 (6 bases). Looked up from germline, CDR1 is SGHKS and CDR2 is YYEKEE (reference sequence). The CDR3 extends over 16 amino acids. V lost 1 base, J lost 7 bases, and 20 bases lay in between. Here the CDR3 reads CASSLNGAGVWSGYTF. For the CDR3, the DNA is TGTGCCAGCAGCTTGAACGGGGCAGGGGTGTGGTCTGGCTACACCTTC.

The CDR3 DNA reads as TGCAGCACTGACGGAGATTCTGGAAACACCATATATTTT. This codes for CSTDGDSGNTIYF. The chain combines TRBV29-1 with TRBJ1-3; D not certain. CDR3 length: 13 amino acids. The V gene's germline CDR1 is SQVTM and CDR2 ANQGSEA. Deletions cut 8 bases from V and 1 base from J, with 12 bases between. Drawing the rest from reference TRBV29-1 and TRBJ1-3, the complete variable domain is SAVISQKPSRDICQRGTSLTIQCQVDSQVTMMFWYRQQPGQSLTLIATANQGSEATYESGFVIDKFPISRPNLTFSTLTVSNMSPEDSSIYLCSTDGDSGNTIYFGEGSWLTVV.

This clone was observed once. The gene calls are TRBV6-5 and TRBJ1-1; 8 bases match TRBD1. Germline-derived CDR1 and CDR2 are MNHEY and SVGAGI. V was pared by 6 bases and J by 5 bases, with 5 bases of the junction left unmatched. The CDR3 extends over 13 amino acids. The CDR3 here is CASSQTGDTEAFF. The CDR3 region has the DNA TGTGCCAGCAGCCAGACAGGGGATACTGAAGCTTTCTTT.

V and J are TRBV6-1 and TRBJ1-3, with TRBD1 matching over 7 bases. With V trimmed by 4 bases and J by 7 bases, 13 bases remained unmatched. The CDR3 contains 16 residues. From germline, CDR1 is MNHNS and CDR2 SASEGT. The chain's CDR3 is CASSARQGRLGNTIYF. CDR3 DNA sequence: TGTGCCAGCAGTGCCAGACAGGGTAGGCTTGGTAACACCATATATTTT.

This chain uses TRBV7-3 with TRBJ2-7, with 7 bases matching TRBD1. CDR1 is SGHTA, CDR2 FQGTGA, per germline. V gave up 2 bases and J gave up 0 bases; unmatched junction bases: 1. The CDR3 has 14 residues. In DNA form, the CDR3 reads TGTGCCAGCAGCTTAGGGGACAGCTCCTACGAGCAGTACTTC. It encodes CASSLGDSSYEQYF.

The gene calls are TRBV6-6 and TRBJ2-3; D is perhaps TRBD2 (6 bases). The CDR3 spans 14 residues. V lost 8 bases and J 2 bases, leaving 14 bases between the germline ends. In germline, CDR1 is MNHNY, CDR2 SVGAGI (reference sequence). The CDR3 protein is CASAATGVTDTQYF. DNA of the CDR3: TGTGCCAGCGCTGCGACGGGAGTCACAGATACGCAGTATTTT.

The chain is built from TRBV5-5 and TRBJ2-7; 7 bases are a match to TRBD2. The CDR3 is made up of 16 amino acids. V lost 0 bases and J lost 4; bases outside the gene matches: 10. Germline CDR1 is SGHKS and CDR2 is YYEKEE (reference sequence). This CDR3 reads CASSLVGGGRGYEQYF. For the CDR3, the DNA is TGTGCCAGCAGCTTGGTGGGGGGAGGGCGCGGTTACGAGCAGTACTTC. The full variable domain, rest sourced from reference TRBV5-5 and TRBJ2-7, is DAGVTQSPTHLIKTRGQQVTLRCSPISGHKSVSWYQQVLGQGPQFIFQYYEKEERGRGNFPDRFSARQFPNYSSELNVNALLLGDSALYLCASSLVGGGRGYEQYFGPGTRLTVT.

This clone has more than one count but fewer than ten. CDR3 loop: CASSLNLRTNTDTQYF. DNA for the CDR3: TGTGCCAGCAGCTTAAACTTACGGACTAACACAGATACGCAGTATTTT. The chain employs TRBV11-2 and TRBJ2-3; tentatively, D is TRBD2 (6 bases). Trimming cost V 2 bases and J 2 bases, with 14 bases left between them. The CDR3 totals 16 residues. Looked up from germline, CDR1 is SGHAT and CDR2 is FQNNGV.

This clone was detected only a few times. The V and J genes are TRBV5-1 and TRBJ2-7; TRBD1 matches at 9 bases. This CDR3 has 13 residues. Germline V gives CDR1 SGHRS, CDR2 YFSETQ. Trimming cost V 0 bases and J 6 bases; bases outside gene matches: 1. The CDR3 region is CASSLADRGEQYF. As DNA, the CDR3 is TGCGCCAGCAGCTTGGCGGACAGGGGCGAGCAGTACTTC.

This chain uses TRBV5-1 with TRBJ1-3; D perhaps matches TRBD1 (5 bases). Per the germline V gene, CDR1 is SGHRS and CDR2 is YFSETQ. The V gene lost 2 bases and the J gene lost 4 bases, with 13 bases spanning the gap. The CDR3 totals 15 residues. The DNA of the CDR3 is TGCGCCAGCAGCTTCACGGGGGTCGCAGGAAACACCATATATTTT. This gives the protein CASSFTGVAGNTIYF.

The V gene is TRBV6-5, the J gene TRBJ2-7, with D perhaps TRBD1 (6 bases). The CDR3 runs 16 residues. Trimming left V 1 base short and J 2 bases short, with 15 bases between. Germline-derived CDR1 and CDR2 are MNHEY and SVGAGI. The CDR3 is CASSYYTPDSPYEQYF. As DNA, the CDR3 is TGTGCCAGCAGTTACTACACCCCGGACAGTCCCTACGAGCAGTACTTC.

The genes are TRBV19 and TRBJ2-6; no definite D call. The CDR3 loop spans 13 amino acids. V was clipped by 8 bases and J by 0 bases, with 5 bases between them. Germline CDR1 LNHDA, CDR2 SQIVND (reference sequence). CDR3 coding DNA: TGTGCCAGTCTTATCTCTGGGGCCAACGTCCTGACTTTC. Its translation is CASLISGANVLTF.

The gene calls are TRBV4-2 and TRBJ2-1; 10 bases match TRBD2. J lost 6 bases, V lost 0 bases, and 5 bases had no gene match. CDR3 size: 16 residues. CDR1 is LGHNA, CDR2 YNFKEQ, per germline. This CDR3 reads CASSQERWTSGNEQFF. CDR3 coding DNA: TGTGCCAGCAGCCAAGAGAGATGGACTAGCGGCAATGAGCAGTTCTTC.

This clone was counted a few times. The CDR3 DNA sequence: TGCGCCAGCAGCTATAAGGGACTAGCGGGGAAAAGCTCCTACGAGCAGTACTTC. As protein: CASSYKGLAGKSSYEQYF. The chain is built from TRBV5-1 and TRBJ2-7, with TRBD2 identical over 13 bases. Germline lookup yields CDR1 SGHRS and CDR2 YFSETQ. Trimming cost V 3 bases and J 0 bases; bases outside gene matches: 9. This CDR3 is 18 amino acids long.

J is TRBJ1-5 and V is TRBV7-9; D remains unclear. The V and J ends lost 1 base and 2 bases respectively, with 9 bases between them. Germline CDR1 reads SEHNR; CDR2 reads FQNEAQ (reference sequence). This CDR3 has 15 amino acids. CDR3 sequence: CASSLVGAGNQPQHF. In DNA, the CDR3 is TGTGCCAGCAGCTTAGTGGGAGCCGGCAATCAGCCCCAGCATTTT.

This clone was picked up a small number of times. The chain has TRBV7-9 and TRBJ2-1, with 9 bases fitting TRBD1. The ends lost 1 base at V and 7 bases at J; junction bases unmatched: 11. The CDR3 is 17 amino acids. In germline, CDR1 is SEHNR, CDR2 FQNEAQ (reference sequence). CDR3 in amino acids: CASSLVRTGVFSNEQFF. In DNA form, the CDR3 reads TGTGCCAGCAGCTTAGTCCGGACAGGGGTATTTTCGAATGAGCAGTTCTTC.